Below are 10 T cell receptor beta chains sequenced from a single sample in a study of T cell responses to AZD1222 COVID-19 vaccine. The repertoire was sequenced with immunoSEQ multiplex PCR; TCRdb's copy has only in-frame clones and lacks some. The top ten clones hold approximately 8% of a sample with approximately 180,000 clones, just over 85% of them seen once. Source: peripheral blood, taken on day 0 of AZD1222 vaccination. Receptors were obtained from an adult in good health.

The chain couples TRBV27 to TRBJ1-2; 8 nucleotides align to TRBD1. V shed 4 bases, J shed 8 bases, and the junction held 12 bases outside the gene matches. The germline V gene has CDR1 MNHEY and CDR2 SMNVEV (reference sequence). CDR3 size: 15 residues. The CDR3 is CASSSDSRGREGYTF. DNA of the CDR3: TGTGCCAGCAGTTCCGACTCCAGGGGGCGTGAGGGCTACACCTTC.

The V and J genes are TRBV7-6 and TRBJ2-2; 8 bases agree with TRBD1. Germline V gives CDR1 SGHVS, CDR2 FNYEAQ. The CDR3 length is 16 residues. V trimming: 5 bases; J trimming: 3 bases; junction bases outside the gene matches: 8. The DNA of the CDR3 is TGTGCCAGCAGCGCCTTCAGGGGGCGCGACACCGGGGAGCTGTTTTTT. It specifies CASSAFRGRDTGELFF.

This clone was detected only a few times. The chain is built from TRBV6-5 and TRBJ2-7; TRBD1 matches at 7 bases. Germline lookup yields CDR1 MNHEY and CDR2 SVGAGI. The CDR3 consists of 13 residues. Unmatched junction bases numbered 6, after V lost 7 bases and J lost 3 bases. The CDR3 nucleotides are TGTGCCAGCAACAGGGGCTCGGGCTACGAGCAGTACTTC. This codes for CASNRGSGYEQYF.

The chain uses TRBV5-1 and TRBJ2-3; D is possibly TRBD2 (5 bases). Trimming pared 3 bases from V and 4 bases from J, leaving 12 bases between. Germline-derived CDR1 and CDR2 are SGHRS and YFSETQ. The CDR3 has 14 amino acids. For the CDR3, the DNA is TGCGCCAGCAGCTCGGCTCGAGCGGCAGATACGCAGTATTTT. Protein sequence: CASSSARAADTQYF.

The DNA for the CDR3 is TGTGCCAGCAGCTCTGGACTAAGGGGTCAGCCCCAGCATTTT. Translated, it gives CASSSGLRGQPQHF. The chain employs TRBV5-4 and TRBJ1-5, with D perhaps TRBD1 (5 bases). The CDR3 covers 14 residues. Germline V gives CDR1 SGHNT, CDR2 YYREEE (reference sequence). With 3 bases removed from V and 6 bases from J, the gap between germline ends came to 13 bases.

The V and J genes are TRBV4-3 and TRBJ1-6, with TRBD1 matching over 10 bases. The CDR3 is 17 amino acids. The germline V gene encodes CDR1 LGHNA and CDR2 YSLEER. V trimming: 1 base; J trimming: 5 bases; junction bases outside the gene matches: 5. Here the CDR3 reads CASSQGAGTGDNSPLHF. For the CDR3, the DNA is TGCGCCAGCAGCCAAGGGGCCGGGACAGGGGATAATTCACCCCTCCACTTT.

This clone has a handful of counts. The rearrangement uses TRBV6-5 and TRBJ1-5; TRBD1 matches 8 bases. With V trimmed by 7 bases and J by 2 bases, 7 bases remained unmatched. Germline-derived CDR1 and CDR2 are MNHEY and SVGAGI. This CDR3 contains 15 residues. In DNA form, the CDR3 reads TGTGCCAGCAATTTCCAGGGGGCAGGCAATCAGCCCCAGCATTTT. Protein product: CASNFQGAGNQPQHF.

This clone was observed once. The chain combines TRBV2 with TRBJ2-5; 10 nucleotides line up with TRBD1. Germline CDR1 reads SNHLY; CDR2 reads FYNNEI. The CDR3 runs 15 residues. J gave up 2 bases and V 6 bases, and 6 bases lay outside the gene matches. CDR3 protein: CASSQGTGAQETQYF. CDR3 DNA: TGTGCCAGCAGCCAGGGGACAGGGGCGCAAGAGACCCAGTACTTC.

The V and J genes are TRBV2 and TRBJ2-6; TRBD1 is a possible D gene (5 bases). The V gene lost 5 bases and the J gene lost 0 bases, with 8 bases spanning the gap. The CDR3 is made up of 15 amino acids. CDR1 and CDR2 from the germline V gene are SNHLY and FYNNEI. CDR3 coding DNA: TGTGCCAGCAGTACAGGCATCTCTGGGGCCAACGTCCTGACTTTC. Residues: CASSTGISGANVLTF.

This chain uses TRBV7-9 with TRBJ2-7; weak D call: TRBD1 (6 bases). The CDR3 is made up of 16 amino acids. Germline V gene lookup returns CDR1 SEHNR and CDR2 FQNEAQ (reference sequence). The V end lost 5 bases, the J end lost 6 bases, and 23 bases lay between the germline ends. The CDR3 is CASSIFQGIASFEQYF. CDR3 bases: TGTGCCAGCAGCATCTTCCAGGGGATAGCTAGTTTCGAGCAGTACTTC.